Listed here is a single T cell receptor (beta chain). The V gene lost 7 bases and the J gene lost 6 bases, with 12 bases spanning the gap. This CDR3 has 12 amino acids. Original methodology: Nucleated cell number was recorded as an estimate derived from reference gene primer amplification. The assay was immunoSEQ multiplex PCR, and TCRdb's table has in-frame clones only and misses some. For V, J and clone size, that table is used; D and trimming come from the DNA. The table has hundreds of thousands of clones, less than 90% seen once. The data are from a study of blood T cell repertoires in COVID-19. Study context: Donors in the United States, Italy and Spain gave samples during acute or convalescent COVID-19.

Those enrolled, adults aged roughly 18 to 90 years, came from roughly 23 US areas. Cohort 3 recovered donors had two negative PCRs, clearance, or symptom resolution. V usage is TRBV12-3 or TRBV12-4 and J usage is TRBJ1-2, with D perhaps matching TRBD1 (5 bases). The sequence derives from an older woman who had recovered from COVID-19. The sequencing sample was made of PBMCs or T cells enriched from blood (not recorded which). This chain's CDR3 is CASNQGRNGYTF. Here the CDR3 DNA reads TGTGCCAGCAACCAGGGTAGGAATGGCTACACCTTC.